There are a few counts of the clone carrying this TCR beta chain. Its antigen is not identified. In germline, CDR1 is MDHEN, CDR2 SYDVKM. Germline trimming cut 1 base from V and 6 bases from J; bases unmatched to any gene: 3. CDR3 size: 14 residues. Both iRepertoire HTBI primers and Arm-PCR of CDR3 regions were used to build the TCR beta libraries. TCRdb ran MiXCR on the multiplex PCR reads and lists one entry per CDR3 protein. Of roughly 500,000 distinct CDR3 sequences listed, around 21% are singletons. Specified time point: persistent/refractory GD, antithyroid drugs over 5 years with positive TRAb. PBMCs were the source of the RNA used for TCR sequencing. Guidelines of the American Thyroid Association were used to diagnose Graves' disease. These data come from a study of regulatory T cells in long-lasting Graves disease. Findings of the study overall: Lower TCR diversity characterized persistent Graves' patients relative to newly diagnosed patients.

The V call is TRBV28, the J call TRBJ2-7; 10 bases agree with TRBD1. The TCR sequence derives from a female donor with Graves disease. Sequenced here: peripheral blood mononuclear cells (PBMCs), sampled when the disease was refractory, from a patient treated with antithyroid drugs. CDR3 nucleotide sequence: TGTGCCAGCAGTTTATCGGGACAGGGGTTCGAGCAGTACTTC. Protein sequence: CASSLSGQGFEQYF.